This TCR beta chain appears in the sequencing data of a study of T cells after yellow fever vaccination. Whole-study results and caveats: Clonotypes appearing in both CD4 and CD8 compartments existed, and their share was small. On re-exposure, the response was weaker but peaked faster, at day 5 versus 15. In post-booster samples, most primary-vaccination clones reappeared (under 98% CD4, approximately 91% CD8).

The CDR3 is made up of 16 amino acids. V was cut by 0 bases and J by 0 bases, with 9 bases left in between. In germline, CDR1 is SGHTS, CDR2 YDEGEE. UMIs were added to TCR cDNA along with a universal primer site when it was made by 5'RACE template switching. One entry per CDR3 protein, called by TCRdb with MiXCR from the 5' RACE reads. The table includes nearly 70,000 distinct CDR3 sequences, around 7% detected once. This clonotype was detected only a few times. Its matching antigen is unknown. The origin of this receptor is a man aged 18 to 30 who received the YFV17D yellow fever vaccine. The specimen comprised CD8+ T cells sorted from PBMCs, sampled about 49 days after the first yellow fever vaccination. J is TRBJ2-2 and V is TRBV5-8; D remains ambiguous. In DNA, the CDR3 is TGTGCCAGCAGCTTGGGCGCAGAGACGAACACCGGGGAGCTGTTTTTT. It specifies CASSLGAETNTGELFF.